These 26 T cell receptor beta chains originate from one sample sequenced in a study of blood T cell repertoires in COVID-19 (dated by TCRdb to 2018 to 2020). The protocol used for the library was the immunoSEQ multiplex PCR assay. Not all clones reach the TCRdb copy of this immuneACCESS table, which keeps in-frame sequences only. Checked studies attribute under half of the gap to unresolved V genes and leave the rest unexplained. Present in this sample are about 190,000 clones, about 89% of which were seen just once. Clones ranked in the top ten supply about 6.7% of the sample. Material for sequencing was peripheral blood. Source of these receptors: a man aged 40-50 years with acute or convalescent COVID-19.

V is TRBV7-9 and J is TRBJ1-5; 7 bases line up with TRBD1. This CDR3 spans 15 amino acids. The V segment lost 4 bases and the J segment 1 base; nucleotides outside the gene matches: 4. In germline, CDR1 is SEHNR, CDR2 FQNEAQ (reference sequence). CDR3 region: CASSSGQISNQPQHF. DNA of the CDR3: TGTGCCAGCAGCTCGGGACAGATAAGCAATCAGCCCCAGCATTTT.

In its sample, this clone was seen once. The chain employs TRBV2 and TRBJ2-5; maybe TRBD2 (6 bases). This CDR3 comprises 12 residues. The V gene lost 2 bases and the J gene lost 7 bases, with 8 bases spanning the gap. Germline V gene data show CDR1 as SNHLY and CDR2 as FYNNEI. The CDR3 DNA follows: TGTGCCAGCAGTGAAAGGGAGGCGACCCAGTACTTC. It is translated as CASSEREATQYF.

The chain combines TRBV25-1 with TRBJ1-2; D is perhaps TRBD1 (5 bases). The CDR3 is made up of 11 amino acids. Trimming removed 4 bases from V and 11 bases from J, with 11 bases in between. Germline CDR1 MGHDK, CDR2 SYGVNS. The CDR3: CASSALQAYTF. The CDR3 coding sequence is TGTGCCAGCAGTGCTCTACAGGCGTACACCTTC.

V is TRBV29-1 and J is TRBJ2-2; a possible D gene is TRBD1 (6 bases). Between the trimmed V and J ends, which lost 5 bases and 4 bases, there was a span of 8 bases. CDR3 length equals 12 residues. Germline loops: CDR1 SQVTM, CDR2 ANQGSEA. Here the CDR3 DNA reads TGCAGCGTTTCAGGGGCCACCGGGGAGCTGTTTTTT. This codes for CSVSGATGELFF.

In DNA form, the CDR3 reads TGTGCCAGCAGCCTGGACAACCTCGTGAACACCATATATTTT. Amino acid sequence: CASSLDNLVNTIYF. The chain is built from TRBV9 and TRBJ1-3; a weak D match, TRBD1 (5 bases). CDR1 SGDLS and CDR2 YYNGEE come from the germline V gene. Trimming took 4 bases from V and 7 from J, leaving 15 bases between them. The CDR3 runs to 14 residues.

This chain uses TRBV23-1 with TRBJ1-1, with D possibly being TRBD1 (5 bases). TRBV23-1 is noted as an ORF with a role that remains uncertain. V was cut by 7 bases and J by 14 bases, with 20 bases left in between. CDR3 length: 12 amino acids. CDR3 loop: CASTPWGGPRFF. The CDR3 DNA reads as TGCGCCAGCACTCCGTGGGGGGGACCACGCTTCTTT.

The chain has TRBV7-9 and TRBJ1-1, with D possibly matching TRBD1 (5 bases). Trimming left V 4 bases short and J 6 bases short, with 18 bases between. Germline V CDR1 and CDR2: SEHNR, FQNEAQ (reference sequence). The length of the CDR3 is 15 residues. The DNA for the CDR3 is TGTGCCAGCAGCTCCCCGGTCAGGGATAGACCTGAAGCTTTCTTT. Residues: CASSSPVRDRPEAFF.

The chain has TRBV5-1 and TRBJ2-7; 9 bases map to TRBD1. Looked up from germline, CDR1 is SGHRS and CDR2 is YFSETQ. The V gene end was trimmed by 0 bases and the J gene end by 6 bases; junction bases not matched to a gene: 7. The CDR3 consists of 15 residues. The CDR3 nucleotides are TGCGCCAGCAGCTTGGAAGGACAGGGGTTGGGCGAGCAGTACTTC. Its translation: CASSLEGQGLGEQYF.

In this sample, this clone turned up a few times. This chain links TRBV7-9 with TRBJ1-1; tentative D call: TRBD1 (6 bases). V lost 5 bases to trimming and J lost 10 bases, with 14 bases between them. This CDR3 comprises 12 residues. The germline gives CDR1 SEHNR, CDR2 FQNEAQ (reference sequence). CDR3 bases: TGTGCCAGCAGCCCGGGGGGGGCCGGAGCTTTCTTT. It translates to CASSPGGAGAFF.

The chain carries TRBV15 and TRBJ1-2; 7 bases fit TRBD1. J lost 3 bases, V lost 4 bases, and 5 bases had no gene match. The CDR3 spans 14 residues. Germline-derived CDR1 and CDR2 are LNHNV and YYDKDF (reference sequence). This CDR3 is CATSNRGTDYGYTF. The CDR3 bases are TGTGCCACCAGCAACCGAGGGACAGACTATGGCTACACCTTC.

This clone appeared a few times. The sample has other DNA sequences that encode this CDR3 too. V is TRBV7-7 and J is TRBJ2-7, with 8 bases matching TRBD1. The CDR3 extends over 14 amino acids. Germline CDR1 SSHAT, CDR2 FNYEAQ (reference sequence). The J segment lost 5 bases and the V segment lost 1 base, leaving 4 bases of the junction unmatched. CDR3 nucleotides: TGTGCCAGCAGCTTAGGGACAGGGCTCGACGAGCAGTACTTC. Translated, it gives CASSLGTGLDEQYF. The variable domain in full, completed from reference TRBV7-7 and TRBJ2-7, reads GAGVSQSPRYKVTKRGQDVTLRCDPISSHATLYWYQQALGQGPEFLTYFNYEAQPDKSGLPSDRFSAERPEGSISTLTIQRTEQRDSAMYRCASSLGTGLDEQYFGPGTRLTVT.

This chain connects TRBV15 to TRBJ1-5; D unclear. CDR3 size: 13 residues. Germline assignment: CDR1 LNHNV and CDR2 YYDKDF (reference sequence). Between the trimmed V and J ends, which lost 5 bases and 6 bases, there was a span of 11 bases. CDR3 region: CATSARGGQPQHF. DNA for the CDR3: TGTGCCACCAGCGCCCGGGGAGGTCAGCCCCAGCATTTT.

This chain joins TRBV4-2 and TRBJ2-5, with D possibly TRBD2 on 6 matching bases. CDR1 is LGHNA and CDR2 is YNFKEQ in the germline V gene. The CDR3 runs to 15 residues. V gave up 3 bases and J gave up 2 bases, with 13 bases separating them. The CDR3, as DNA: TGTGCCAGCAGCCAGTTTAGGGGAGGACAAGAGACCCAGTACTTC. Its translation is CASSQFRGGQETQYF.

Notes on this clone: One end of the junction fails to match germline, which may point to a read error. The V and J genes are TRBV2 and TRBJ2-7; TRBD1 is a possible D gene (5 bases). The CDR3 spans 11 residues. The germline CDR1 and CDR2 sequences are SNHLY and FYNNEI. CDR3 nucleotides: TGTGCCAGCAGTAACCTAGGGGTTTCAGACTTC. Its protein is CASSNLGVSDF.

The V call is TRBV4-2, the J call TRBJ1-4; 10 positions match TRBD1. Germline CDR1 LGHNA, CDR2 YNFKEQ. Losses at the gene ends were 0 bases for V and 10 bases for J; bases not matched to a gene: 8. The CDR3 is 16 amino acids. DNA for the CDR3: TGTGCCAGCAGCCAAGATCTGGGGACAGGGGACGTAAAACTGTTTTTT. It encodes CASSQDLGTGDVKLFF.

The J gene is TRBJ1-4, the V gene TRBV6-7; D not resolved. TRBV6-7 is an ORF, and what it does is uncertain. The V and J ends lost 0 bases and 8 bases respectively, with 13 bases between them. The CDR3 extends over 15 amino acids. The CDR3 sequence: CASSYSGRGREKLFF. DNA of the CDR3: TGTGCCAGCAGTTACTCAGGGCGAGGGAGGGAAAAACTGTTTTTT.

The CDR3 DNA reads TGTGCCAGCAGTCGGACAGGGTCCTACGAGCAGTACTTC. This translates into CASSRTGSYEQYF. The rearrangement uses TRBV6-5 and TRBJ2-7, with 8 bases aligning to TRBD1. The V gene end was trimmed by 5 bases and the J gene end by 1 base; junction bases not matched to a gene: 1. The CDR3 loop spans 13 amino acids. Germline CDR1 reads MNHEY; CDR2 reads SVGAGI.

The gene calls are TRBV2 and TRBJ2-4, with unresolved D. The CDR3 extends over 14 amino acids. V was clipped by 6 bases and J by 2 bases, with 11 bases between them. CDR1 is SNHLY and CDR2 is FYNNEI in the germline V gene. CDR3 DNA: TGTGCCAGCAGGGAAACAGAGACCAAAAACATTCAGTACTTC. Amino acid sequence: CASRETETKNIQYF.

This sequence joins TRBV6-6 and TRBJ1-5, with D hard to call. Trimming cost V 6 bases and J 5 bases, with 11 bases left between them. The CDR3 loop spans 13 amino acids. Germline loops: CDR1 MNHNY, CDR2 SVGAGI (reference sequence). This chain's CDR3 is CASSPDPYQPQHF. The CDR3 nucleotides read TGTGCCAGCAGCCCAGATCCCTATCAGCCCCAGCATTTT.

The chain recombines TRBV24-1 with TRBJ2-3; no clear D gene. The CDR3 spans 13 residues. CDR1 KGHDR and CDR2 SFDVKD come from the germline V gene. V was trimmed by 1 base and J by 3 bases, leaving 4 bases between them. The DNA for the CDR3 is TGTGCCACCAGTGATTTCGAGACAGATACGCAGTATTTT. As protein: CATSDFETDTQYF.

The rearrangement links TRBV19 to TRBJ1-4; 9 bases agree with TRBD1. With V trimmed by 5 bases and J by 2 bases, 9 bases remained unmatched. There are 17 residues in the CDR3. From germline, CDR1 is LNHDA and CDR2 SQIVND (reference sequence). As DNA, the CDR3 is TGTGCCAGTAGTCTATTTGGACAGGGGAGGACTAATGAAAAACTGTTTTTT. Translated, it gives CASSLFGQGRTNEKLFF.

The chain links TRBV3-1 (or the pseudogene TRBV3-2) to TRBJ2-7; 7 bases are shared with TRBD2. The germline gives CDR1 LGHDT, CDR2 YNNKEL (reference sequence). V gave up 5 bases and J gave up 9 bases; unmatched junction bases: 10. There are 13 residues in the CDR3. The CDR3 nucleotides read TGTGCCAGCAGCGAGGGACTACGGGCGGGGCAGTACTTC. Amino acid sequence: CASSEGLRAGQYF.

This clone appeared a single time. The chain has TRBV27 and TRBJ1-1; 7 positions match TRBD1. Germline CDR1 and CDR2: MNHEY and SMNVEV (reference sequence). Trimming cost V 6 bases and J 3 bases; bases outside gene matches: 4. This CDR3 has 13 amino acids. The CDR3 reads CASRGTVDTEAFF. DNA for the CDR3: TGTGCCAGCAGAGGGACAGTAGACACTGAAGCTTTCTTT.

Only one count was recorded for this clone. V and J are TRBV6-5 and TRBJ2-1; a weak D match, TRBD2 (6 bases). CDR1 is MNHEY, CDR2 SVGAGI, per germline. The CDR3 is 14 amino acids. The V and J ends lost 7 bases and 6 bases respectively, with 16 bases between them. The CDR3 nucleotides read TGTGCCAGCACCGGAAGTGGAGGGGCCAATGAGCAGTTCTTC. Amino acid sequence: CASTGSGGANEQFF.

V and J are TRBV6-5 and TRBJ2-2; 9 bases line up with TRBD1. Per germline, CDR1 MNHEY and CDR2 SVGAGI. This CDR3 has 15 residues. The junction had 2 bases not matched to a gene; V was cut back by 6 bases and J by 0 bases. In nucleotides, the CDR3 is TGTGCCAGCAGCCGGACAGGGGCGAACACCGGGGAGCTGTTTTTT. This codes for CASSRTGANTGELFF.

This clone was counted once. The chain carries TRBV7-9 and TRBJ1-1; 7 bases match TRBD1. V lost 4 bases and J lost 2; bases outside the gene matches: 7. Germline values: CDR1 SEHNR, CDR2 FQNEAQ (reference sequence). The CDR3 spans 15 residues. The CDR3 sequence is CASSWYRDSNTEAFF. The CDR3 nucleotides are TGTGCCAGCAGCTGGTACCGGGACAGCAACACTGAAGCTTTCTTT.